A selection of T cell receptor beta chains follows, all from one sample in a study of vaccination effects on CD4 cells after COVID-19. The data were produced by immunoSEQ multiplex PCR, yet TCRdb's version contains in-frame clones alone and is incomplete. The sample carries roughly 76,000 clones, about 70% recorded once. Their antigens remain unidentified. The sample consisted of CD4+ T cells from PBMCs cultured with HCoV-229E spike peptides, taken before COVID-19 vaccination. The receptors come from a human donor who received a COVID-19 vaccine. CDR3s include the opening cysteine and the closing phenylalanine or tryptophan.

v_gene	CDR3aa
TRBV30	CAWSAQAVYGYTF
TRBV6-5	CASSYSGGLAEAFF
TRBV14	CASSQNTAGGETQYF
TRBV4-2	CASSHLQGTSGGVGETQYF
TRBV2	CASRDREGSPLHF
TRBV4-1	CASSQDGNTIYF
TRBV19	CASSYQANTGELFF
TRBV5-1	CASTNPDRGLSNEQFF
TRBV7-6	CASSHLSSPGNTIYF
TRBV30	CAWSVGGQGLNTEAFF
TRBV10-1	CASSLGHSSGNTIYF
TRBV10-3	CAISEAGGKTQYF
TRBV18	CASSLAGTDTQYF
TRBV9	CASSPSGGGYSYNEQFF
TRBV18	CASSPPGQRNSNQPQHF
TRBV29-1	CSVDDDRGEGYGYTF
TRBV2	CASRLAGETQYF
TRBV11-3	CASSSGRKDTQYF
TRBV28	CASRTVIYNEQFF
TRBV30	CAWSRGGDLSGNTIYF
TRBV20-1	CSASRGGVNNEQFF
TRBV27	CASSLRHTETQYF
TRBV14	CASSQTENTEAFF
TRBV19	CASSDPGGQGTGELFF
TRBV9	CASSVGQGMGTEAFF
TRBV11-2	CASSSRTGGPNYGYTF
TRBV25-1	CASTKGLAGGPSDTQYF
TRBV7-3	CASSLTGAGANVLTF
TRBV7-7	CASRGGLAKNIQYF
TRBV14	CASSVLDEKLFF
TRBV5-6	CASSFWQGALDTQYF
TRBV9	CASSVDRGFGYTF
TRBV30	CAWMSQGIGTEAFF
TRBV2	CASSVRHPGELFF
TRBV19	CASGPRGETQYF
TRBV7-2	CASSNRNEKLFF
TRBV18	CASSPFRASETQYF
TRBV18	CASSLGTDRGTQYF
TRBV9	CASSVAASGGLGAKNIQYF
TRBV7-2	CASSFGPRTVSGELFF
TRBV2	CASNAGTGNIQYF